This T cell receptor beta chain was profiled in a study of blood T cell repertoires in COVID-19. The data were produced by immunoSEQ multiplex PCR, yet TCRdb's version contains in-frame clones alone and is incomplete. The table lists approximately 46,000 clones, less than 85% of them singletons. The trim removed 4 bases at V and 6 bases at J, leaving 6 bases unmatched. The CDR3 covers 13 residues. Germline lookup yields CDR1 SGHDT and CDR2 YYEEEE. This chain links TRBV5-6 with TRBJ1-2, with TRBD1 identical over 7 bases. The TCR comes from a human donor in a cohort sampled during active COVID-19. What was sequenced was peripheral blood. CDR3 loop: CASSPDRSNGYTF. The CDR3 bases are TGTGCCAGCAGCCCGGACAGGAGTAATGGCTACACCTTC.